This T cell receptor (beta chain) was captured in a study of blood T cell repertoires in COVID-19. Study-level background: The United States, Italy and Spain were the sources of the acute and convalescent COVID-19 samples. Nucleic acid was either cDNA or gDNA, and it came from T cells, B-cell-depleted T cells, or PBMCs.

Original methodology: The assay estimated nucleated cells by amplifying reference gene primers. Produced via immunoSEQ multiplex PCR; TCRdb's table is partial and in-frame only. V and J calls and clone size are given by that table; D and trimming were obtained from the DNA. The sample lists some 140,000 clones, 75% to 90% occurring once. This TCR derives from a human donor in a cohort sampled during active COVID-19. Sequences were obtained from peripheral blood.

The CDR3 DNA sequence: TGTGCCAGCAGCCAAAATAGAGCGGGGGGGGAGAATGAGCAGTTCTTC. Its protein product is CASSQNRAGGENEQFF. The J gene is TRBJ2-1, the V gene TRBV3-1 (or the pseudogene TRBV3-2); TRBD2 matches 10 bases. Germline CDR1 reads LGHDT; CDR2 reads YNNKEL (reference sequence). The CDR3 extends over 16 amino acids. V gave up 2 bases and J gave up 7 bases; unmatched junction bases: 8.